This T cell receptor beta chain came from a study of identical twins. CDR1 is SGHAT and CDR2 is FQNNGV in the germline V gene. The V and J ends lost 0 bases and 6 bases respectively, with 13 bases between them. The CDR3 covers 15 residues. A single count supports this clonotype. TCRdb analysed the 5' RACE reads with MiXCR anew, one entry per CDR3 protein. The profile shows around 1.7 million distinct CDR3 sequences, 25% to 35% of them singletons. The source material was cord blood. The V gene is TRBV11-2, the J gene TRBJ2-3; the D is unclear. This receptor was taken from a newborn girl in good health. CDR3 in amino acids: CASSLDPLGPDTQYF. Written as DNA, the CDR3 is TGTGCCAGCAGCTTAGATCCCCTAGGGCCGGATACGCAGTATTTT.